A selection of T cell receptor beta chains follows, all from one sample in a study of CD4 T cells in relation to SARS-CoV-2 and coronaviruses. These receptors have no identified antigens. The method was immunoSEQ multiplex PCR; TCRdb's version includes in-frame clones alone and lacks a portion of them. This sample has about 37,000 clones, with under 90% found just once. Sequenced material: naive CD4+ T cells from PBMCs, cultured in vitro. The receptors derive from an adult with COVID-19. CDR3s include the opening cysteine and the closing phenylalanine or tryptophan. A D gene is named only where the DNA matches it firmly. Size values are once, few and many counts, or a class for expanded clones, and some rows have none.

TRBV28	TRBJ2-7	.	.	CASSLYQGRRNEQYF	TGTGCCAGCAGTTTATATCAGGGACGTCGGAACGAGCAGTACTTC
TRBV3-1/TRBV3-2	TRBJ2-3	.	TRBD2	CASSLSGGGDTQYF	TGTGCCAGCTCTCTCTCAGGCGGGGGAGATACGCAGTATTTT
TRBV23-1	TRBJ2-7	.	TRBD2	CASSPPGGGGSYEQYF	TGCGCCAGCAGTCCCCCGGGGGGGGGAGGCTCCTACGAGCAGTACTTC
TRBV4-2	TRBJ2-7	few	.	CASSQETGRYEQYF	TGTGCCAGCAGCCAAGAAACAGGGCGCTACGAGCAGTACTTC
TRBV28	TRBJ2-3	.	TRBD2	CASSLPGLAGGIDTQYF	TGTGCCAGCAGTTTACCCGGGCTAGCGGGAGGGATAGATACGCAGTATTTT
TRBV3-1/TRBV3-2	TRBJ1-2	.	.	CASSQFLLGGGYTF	TGTGCCAGCAGCCAATTTCTTTTGGGTGGAGGCTACACCTTC
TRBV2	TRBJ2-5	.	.	CASSRQQETQYF	TGTGCCAGCAGCCGACAGCAAGAGACCCAGTACTTC
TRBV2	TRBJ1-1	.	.	CASSEDTEAFF	TGTGCCAGCAGTGAAGACACTGAAGCTTTCTTT
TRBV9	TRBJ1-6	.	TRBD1	CASSVTGEDGSPLHF	TGTGCCAGCAGCGTGACAGGGGAGGACGGTTCACCCCTCCACTTT
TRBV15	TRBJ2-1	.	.	CATSRALNEQFF	TGTGCCACCAGCAGGGCATTAAATGAGCAGTTCTTC
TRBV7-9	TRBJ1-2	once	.	CASSLEGPGAYGYTF	TGTGCCAGCAGCTTAGAAGGGCCAGGCGCTTATGGCTACACCTTC
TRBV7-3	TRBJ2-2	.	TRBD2	CASSPIAGLATGELFF	TGTGCCAGCAGCCCGATAGCGGGCTTGGCGACCGGGGAGCTGTTTTTT
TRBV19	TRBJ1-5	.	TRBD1	CASRLTGERNQPQHF	TGTGCCAGTAGACTAACAGGGGAGCGCAATCAGCCCCAGCATTTT
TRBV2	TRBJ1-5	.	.	CASTGSGNQPQHF	TGTGCCAGCACAGGGTCTGGCAATCAGCCCCAGCATTTT
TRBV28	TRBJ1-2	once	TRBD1	CATHSQGAPDGYTF	TGTGCCACCCACTCCCAGGGGGCGCCGGATGGCTACACCTTC
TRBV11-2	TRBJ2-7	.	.	CASSLERRTSASYEQYF	TGTGCCAGCAGCTTAGAGAGAAGGACTTCTGCCTCCTACGAGCAGTACTTC
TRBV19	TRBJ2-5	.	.	CASIYRSRGTQYF	TGTGCCAGTATCTATCGGTCGCGGGGGACCCAGTACTTC
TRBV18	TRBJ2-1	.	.	CASSPPRGMGGEQFF	TGTGCCAGCTCACCACCGAGAGGGATGGGGGGTGAGCAGTTCTTC
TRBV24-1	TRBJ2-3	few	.	CATSVGATDTQYF	TGTGCCACCAGTGTAGGGGCCACAGATACGCAGTATTTT
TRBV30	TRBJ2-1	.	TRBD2	CAWSGAGGRMNEQFF	TGTGCCTGGAGTGGGGCGGGAGGCCGTATGAATGAGCAGTTCTTC
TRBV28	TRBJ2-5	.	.	CASNIQNQETQYF	TGTGCCAGCAACATACAGAACCAAGAGACCCAGTACTTC
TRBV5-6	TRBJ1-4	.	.	CASSQLDRTPNEKLFF	TGTGCCAGCAGCCAACTTGACCGTACTCCTAATGAAAAACTGTTTTTT
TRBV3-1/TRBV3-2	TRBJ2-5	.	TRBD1	CASSHRQGLDTGETQYF	TGTGCCAGCAGCCATAGACAGGGGCTTGATACCGGCGAGACCCAGTACTTC
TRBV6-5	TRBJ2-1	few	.	CASRGAGQYNEQFF	TGTGCCAGCCGGGGGGCAGGGCAATACAATGAGCAGTTCTTC
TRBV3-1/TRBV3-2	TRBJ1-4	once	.	CASSQRGGPGNGEKLFF	TGTGCCAGCAGCCAACGGGGAGGGCCAGGTAATGGCGAAAAACTGTTTTTT
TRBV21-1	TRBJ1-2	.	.	CASSKFARLPICYGYTF	TGTGCCAGCAGCAAATTTGCGCGGCTACCGATCTGCTATGGCTACACCTTC
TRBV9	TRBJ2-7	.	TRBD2	CASSVGVGAPGLAGGSAEQYF	TGTGCCAGCAGCGTAGGAGTGGGGGCCCCGGGACTAGCGGGAGGGTCGGCCGAGCAGTACTTC
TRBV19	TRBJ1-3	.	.	CASKQGGNTIYF	TGTGCCAGTAAACAGGGCGGAAACACCATATATTTT
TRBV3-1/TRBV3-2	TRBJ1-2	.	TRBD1	CASSHKALGQRSEGYTF	TGTGCCAGCAGCCACAAAGCACTGGGACAGCGGAGTGAGGGCTACACCTTC
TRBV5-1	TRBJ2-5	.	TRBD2	CASSMRRGGETQYF	TGCGCCAGCAGCATGAGGAGGGGAGGGGAGACCCAGTACTTC
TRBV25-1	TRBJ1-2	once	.	CASSKLRAQDGYTF	TGTGCCAGCAGCAAACTCCGTGCTCAAGATGGCTACACCTTC
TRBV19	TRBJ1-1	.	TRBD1	CASGTGVGTEAFF	TGTGCCAGCGGGACAGGGGTGGGGACTGAAGCTTTCTTT
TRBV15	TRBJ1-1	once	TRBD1	CATSRDRGRGRGKDTEAFF	TGTGCCACCAGCAGAGATCGAGGGAGGGGGCGCGGGAAGGACACTGAAGCTTTCTTT
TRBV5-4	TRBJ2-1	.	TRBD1	CASSPLGRTGGFGNEQFF	TGTGCCAGCAGCCCGTTGGGGAGGACAGGGGGCTTTGGGAATGAGCAGTTCTTC
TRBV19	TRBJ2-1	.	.	CASSIEDTVSYNEQFF	TGTGCCAGTAGTATTGAGGACACGGTCTCCTACAATGAGCAGTTCTTC
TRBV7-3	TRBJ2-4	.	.	CASSLSVGGRAKNIQYF	TGTGCCAGCAGCTTAAGTGTGGGGGGCCGGGCCAAAAACATTCAGTACTTC
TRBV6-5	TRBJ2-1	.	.	CASSPTGNYNEQFF	TGTGCCAGCAGTCCGACAGGCAACTACAATGAGCAGTTCTTC
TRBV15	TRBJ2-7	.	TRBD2	CATRPGLAETYEQYF	TGTGCCACCAGACCTGGACTAGCGGAGACCTACGAGCAGTACTTC
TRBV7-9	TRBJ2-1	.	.	CASSTTDRNPYNEQFF	TGTGCCAGCAGCACCACCGACAGAAACCCTTACAATGAGCAGTTCTTC
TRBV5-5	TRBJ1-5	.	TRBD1	CASSIGPQGLGPQHF	TGTGCCAGCAGCATAGGACCACAGGGGCTGGGGCCCCAGCATTTT
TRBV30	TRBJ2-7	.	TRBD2	CAWSPLAEFYEQYF	TGTGCCTGGAGTCCACTAGCGGAGTTCTACGAGCAGTACTTC